This passage covers 21 T cell receptor beta chains from one sample sequenced in a study of cytomegalovirus exposure and HLA in healthy donors. The PCR made use of 60 Vbeta and 13 Jbeta primers. The assay was immunoSEQ multiplex PCR, and TCRdb's table has in-frame clones only and misses some. The data hold 300,000 or so clones, with 84% observed a single time. The sequencing sample was made of PBMCs. All receptors come from a woman between 40 and 55 years old in good health and CMV-seropositive.

The V call is TRBV5-1, the J call TRBJ1-6; no clear D. Trimming left V 4 bases short and J 5 bases short, with 13 bases between. This CDR3 is 15 amino acids long. CDR1 is SGHRS, CDR2 YFSETQ, per germline. This CDR3 reads CASSKRTGNNSPLHF. The CDR3 DNA reads as TGCGCCAGCAGCAAAAGGACGGGGAATAATTCACCCCTCCACTTT.

In regard to this clone: At one end the junction does not follow the germline gene, possibly because of a read error. The chain links TRBV7-9 to TRBJ1-1; TRBD1 might be the D (6 bases). Germline CDR1 reads SEHNR; CDR2 reads FQNEAQ (reference sequence). The CDR3 runs to 13 residues. CDR3 residues: CSSSSGDHRAAFF. The CDR3 coding sequence is TGTTCCAGCAGCTCAGGGGACCACAGGGCCGCTTTCTTT.

CDR3: CSVGFGTKNTGELFF. The CDR3 DNA follows: TGCAGCGTTGGTTTCGGGACAAAAAACACCGGGGAGCTGTTTTTT. The V call is TRBV29-1, the J call TRBJ2-2, with D tentatively TRBD1 (6 bases). Germline CDR1 is SQVTM and CDR2 is ANQGSEA. V dropped 4 bases and J dropped 2 bases, with 14 bases sitting between them. The CDR3 sequence is 15 residues long.

A few counts support this clone. V is TRBV28 and J is TRBJ1-6, with a weak D call TRBD1 (6 bases). V dropped 6 bases and J dropped 2 bases, with 17 bases sitting between them. This CDR3 region has 17 residues. Germline-derived CDR1 and CDR2 are MDHEN and SYDVKM. The CDR3 loop is CASSSGGGGAYNSPLHF. Written as DNA, the CDR3 is TGTGCCAGCAGCTCCGGGGGCGGGGGGGCCTATAATTCACCCCTCCACTTT.

This chain joins TRBV6-1 and TRBJ2-4; 9 positions agree with TRBD1. This CDR3 spans 19 amino acids. The V segment lost 2 bases and the J segment 0 bases; nucleotides outside the gene matches: 11. Germline V gene sequence: CDR1 MNHNS, CDR2 SASEGT. CDR3 DNA sequence: TGTGCCAGCAGTGAATCGACAGGGGGAGAATTCCTAGCCAAAAACATTCAGTACTTC. Protein product: CASSESTGGEFLAKNIQYF.

This chain connects TRBV10-3 to TRBJ1-1, with D possibly being TRBD1 (6 bases). Looked up from germline, CDR1 is ENHRY and CDR2 is SYGVKD. There are 13 residues in the CDR3. The ends were cut back, 4 bases at V and 6 bases at J, with 12 bases in the middle. The CDR3 DNA sequence: TGTGCCATCAGTGGAGAACAGGGCTCTGAAGCTTTCTTT. The encoded protein is CAISGEQGSEAFF.

The chain links TRBV28 to TRBJ1-1; 8 positions match TRBD1. V trimming: 8 bases; J trimming: 9 bases; junction bases outside the gene matches: 20. From germline, CDR1 is MDHEN and CDR2 SYDVKM. The CDR3 loop spans 16 amino acids. CDR3: CASSTAGAGGPHQAFF. The CDR3 DNA sequence: TGTGCCAGCTCAACTGCCGGGGCAGGGGGCCCTCACCAAGCTTTCTTT.

The genes are TRBV6-4 and TRBJ2-7; TRBD2 matches at 10 bases. The germline gives CDR1 MRHNA, CDR2 SNTAGT. V lost 0 bases and J lost 4; bases outside the gene matches: 9. This CDR3 contains 17 residues. DNA of the CDR3: TGTGCCAGCAGTGACTCCAAAACCGGGACTAGCGTTTACGAGCAGTACTTC. Amino acids: CASSDSKTGTSVYEQYF.

The CDR3 DNA follows: TGTGCCAGCAGCTTAGATCGGGCTAGCGGGAGTTACGAGCAGTACTTC. It specifies CASSLDRASGSYEQYF. The chain recombines TRBV7-2 with TRBJ2-7; 10 bases are a match to TRBD2. Germline assignment: CDR1 SGHTA and CDR2 FQGNSA. V trimming: 1 base; J trimming: 4 bases; junction bases outside the gene matches: 7. The CDR3 runs 16 residues.

V is TRBV18 and J is TRBJ2-1, with D maybe TRBD1 (6 bases). Germline CDR1 and CDR2: KGHSH and LQKENI. The CDR3 is made up of 14 amino acids. V was trimmed by 2 bases and J by 4 bases, leaving 9 bases between them. The CDR3 region has the DNA TGTGCCAGCTCACCAGGGCAGGGGTACAATGAGCAGTTCTTC. It yields the protein CASSPGQGYNEQFF. The complete variable domain, with remaining parts taken from reference TRBV18 and TRBJ2-1, reads NAGVMQNPRHLVRRRGQEARLRCSPMKGHSHVYWYRQLPEEGLKFMVYLQKENIIDESGMPKERFSAEFPKEGPSILRIQQVVRGDSAAYFCASSPGQGYNEQFFGPGTRLTVL.

The chain is built from TRBV4-1 and TRBJ2-1; 10 nucleotides agree with TRBD2. Germline V CDR1 and CDR2: MGHRA, YSYEKL. V shed 1 base and J 7 bases; nucleotides not matched to a gene: 7. The CDR3 contains 16 residues. CDR3 sequence reads: CASSQVPLAGANEQFF. The CDR3 bases are TGCGCCAGCAGCCAAGTTCCGCTAGCGGGAGCGAATGAGCAGTTCTTC.

The sample holds a few counts of this clone. V usage is TRBV10-2 and J usage is TRBJ2-1; 10 nucleotides align to TRBD2. CDR1 WSHSY and CDR2 SAAADI come from the germline V gene. The CDR3 spans 16 residues. After removal of 8 bases from V and 3 bases from J, the junction contained 10 bases not matched to a gene. In nucleotides, the CDR3 is TGCGCCAGCCTGGGGTTACTAGCGGGACTCTACAATGAGCAGTTCTTC. Translated, it gives CASLGLLAGLYNEQFF.

This clone was detected a few times. The V and J genes are TRBV7-2 and TRBJ2-2, with TRBD2 matching over 9 bases. With V trimmed by 6 bases and J by 4 bases, 6 bases remained unmatched. In germline, CDR1 is SGHTA, CDR2 FQGNSA. This CDR3 spans 15 amino acids. CDR3 loop: CASRVAGAPTGELFF. In DNA, the CDR3 is TGTGCCAGCAGAGTAGCGGGAGCCCCCACCGGGGAGCTGTTTTTT.

The chain is built from TRBV29-1 and TRBJ2-7, with D perhaps matching TRBD2 (6 bases). The CDR3 totals 11 residues. CDR1 SQVTM and CDR2 ANQGSEA come from the germline V gene. Trimming cost V 4 bases and J 4 bases, with 8 bases left between them. CDR3 nucleotide sequence: TGCAGCGTTGGTGGGGGGTACGAGCAGTACTTC. It translates to CSVGGGYEQYF.

The J gene is TRBJ2-7, the V gene TRBV7-2; TRBD2 matches at 7 bases. The CDR3 length is 13 residues. Per germline, CDR1 SGHTA and CDR2 FQGNSA. V shed 0 bases and J 7 bases; nucleotides not matched to a gene: 3. The CDR3 protein is CASSLAGRGEQYF. CDR3 coding DNA: TGTGCCAGCAGCTTAGCGGGGAGGGGAGAGCAGTACTTC. The variable domain in full, with the rest retrieved from reference TRBV7-2 and TRBJ2-7, is GAGVSQSPSNKVTEKGKDVELRCDPISGHTALYWYRQSLGQGLEFLIYFQGNSAPDKSGLPSDRFSAERTGGSVSTLTIQRTQQEDSAVYLCASSLAGRGEQYFGPGTRLTVT.

The chain uses TRBV28 and TRBJ2-6, with D perhaps matching TRBD2 (5 bases). V lost 8 bases and J lost 0, with 8 bases in between. Germline assignment: CDR1 MDHEN and CDR2 SYDVKM. The CDR3 contains 14 residues. CDR3 amino acids: CASEGGSGANVLTF. Written as DNA, the CDR3 is TGTGCCAGCGAGGGCGGCTCTGGGGCCAACGTCCTGACTTTC.

V usage is TRBV11-3 and J usage is TRBJ2-7; 7 bases map to TRBD2. V lost 0 bases and J lost 5; bases outside the gene matches: 7. The V gene's germline CDR1 is SGHNT and CDR2 YENEEA. The CDR3 is made up of 15 amino acids. CDR3 bases: TGTGCCAGCAGCTTAGATCGGGGGGACTCTCACGAGCAGTACTTC. Amino acids: CASSLDRGDSHEQYF.

The chain has TRBV10-3 and TRBJ2-7, with 9 positions matching TRBD2. The CDR3 totals 15 residues. J gave up 1 base and V 4 bases, and 5 bases lay outside the gene matches. Per the germline V gene, CDR1 is ENHRY and CDR2 is SYGVKD. The CDR3 here is CAISVVAGVSYEQYF. The CDR3 DNA follows: TGTGCCATCAGTGTTGTAGCGGGGGTATCCTACGAGCAGTACTTC.

This clone was found once. This chain's CDR3 is CASSGFSGGVEQFF. CDR3 in DNA: TGTGCCAGCAGTGGGTTTAGCGGGGGAGTTGAGCAGTTCTTC. The chain uses TRBV28 and TRBJ2-1; 9 positions agree with TRBD2. The CDR3 covers 14 residues. The germline V gene has CDR1 MDHEN and CDR2 SYDVKM. V was clipped by 5 bases and J by 9 bases; unmatched bases: 8. The full variable domain, completed using reference TRBV28 and TRBJ2-1, is DVKVTQSSRYLVKRTGEKVFLECVQDMDHENMFWYRQDPGLGLRLIYFSYDVKMKEKGDIPEGYSVSREKKERFSLILESASTNQTSMYLCASSGFSGGVEQFFGPGTRLTVL.

The gene calls are TRBV25-1 and TRBJ2-5; weak D call: TRBD1 (6 bases). Germline values: CDR1 MGHDK, CDR2 SYGVNS. Trimming stripped 1 base from V and 5 bases from J, with 11 bases between. The CDR3 loop spans 14 amino acids. The chain's CDR3 is CASSESGTRETQYF. CDR3 nucleotides: TGTGCCAGCAGTGAATCCGGGACACGGGAGACCCAGTACTTC. Using reference TRBV25-1 and TRBJ2-5 for the parts outside the CDR3, the full variable domain is EADIYQTPRYLVIGTGKKITLECSQTMGHDKMYWYQQDPGMELHLIHYSYGVNSTEKGDLSSESTVSRIRTEHFPLTLESARPSHTSQYLCASSESGTRETQYFGPGTRLLVL.

V and J are TRBV28 and TRBJ2-7, with D possibly TRBD2 on 6 matching bases. Deletions cut 8 bases from V and 6 bases from J, with 20 bases between. There are 14 residues in the CDR3. CDR1 MDHEN and CDR2 SYDVKM come from the germline V gene. DNA of the CDR3: TGTGCCAGCGTGTTGCGGGACGACCACCTCGAGCAGTACTTC. This encodes CASVLRDDHLEQYF.